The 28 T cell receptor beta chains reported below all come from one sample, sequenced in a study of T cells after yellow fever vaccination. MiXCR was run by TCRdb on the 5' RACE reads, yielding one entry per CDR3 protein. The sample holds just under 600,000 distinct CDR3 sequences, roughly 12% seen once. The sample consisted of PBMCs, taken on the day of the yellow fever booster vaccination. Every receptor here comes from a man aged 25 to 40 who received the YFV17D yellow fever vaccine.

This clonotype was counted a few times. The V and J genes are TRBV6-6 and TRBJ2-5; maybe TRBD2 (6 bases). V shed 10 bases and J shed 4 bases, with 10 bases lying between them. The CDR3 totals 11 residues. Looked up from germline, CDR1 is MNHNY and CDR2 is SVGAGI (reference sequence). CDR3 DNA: TGTGCCACCCGGGGGTTAGAGACCCAGTACTTC. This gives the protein CATRGLETQYF.

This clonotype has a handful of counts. CDR3 loop: CASSERPGNTIYF. CDR3 DNA: TGCGCCAGCAGCGAACGACCTGGAAACACCATATATTTT. The chain recombines TRBV5-1 with TRBJ1-3; no clear D gene. Looked up from germline, CDR1 is SGHRS and CDR2 is YFSETQ. CDR3 length equals 13 residues. Trimming shortened V by 4 bases and J by 2 bases, and 7 bases separated the two germline ends.

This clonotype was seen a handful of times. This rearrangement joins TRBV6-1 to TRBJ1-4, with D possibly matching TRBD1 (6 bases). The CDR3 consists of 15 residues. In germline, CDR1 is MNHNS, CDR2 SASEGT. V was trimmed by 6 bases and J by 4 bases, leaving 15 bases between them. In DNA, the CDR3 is TGTGCCAGCAGACCTACAGGGTACAATAATGAAAAACTGTTTTTT. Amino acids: CASRPTGYNNEKLFF.

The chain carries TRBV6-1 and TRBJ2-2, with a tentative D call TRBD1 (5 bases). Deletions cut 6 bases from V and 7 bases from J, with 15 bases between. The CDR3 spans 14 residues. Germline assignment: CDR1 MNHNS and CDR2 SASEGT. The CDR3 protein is CASRISQGVGELFF. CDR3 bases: TGTGCCAGCAGAATCTCTCAAGGGGTCGGGGAGCTGTTTTTT.

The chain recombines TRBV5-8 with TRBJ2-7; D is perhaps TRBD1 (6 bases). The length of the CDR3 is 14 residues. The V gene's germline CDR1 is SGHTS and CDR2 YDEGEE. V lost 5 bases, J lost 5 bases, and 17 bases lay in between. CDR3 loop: CASRLYRVLDEQYF. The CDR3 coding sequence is TGTGCCAGCAGGTTGTACAGGGTTTTGGACGAGCAGTACTTC.

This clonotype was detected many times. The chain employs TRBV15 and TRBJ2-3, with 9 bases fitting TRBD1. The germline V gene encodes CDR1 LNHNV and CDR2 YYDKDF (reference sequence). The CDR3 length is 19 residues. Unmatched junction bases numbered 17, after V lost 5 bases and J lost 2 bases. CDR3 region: CATSGEPGTGQLVTDTQYF. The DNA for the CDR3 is TGTGCCACCAGCGGGGAACCCGGGACAGGGCAGTTAGTCACAGATACGCAGTATTTT.

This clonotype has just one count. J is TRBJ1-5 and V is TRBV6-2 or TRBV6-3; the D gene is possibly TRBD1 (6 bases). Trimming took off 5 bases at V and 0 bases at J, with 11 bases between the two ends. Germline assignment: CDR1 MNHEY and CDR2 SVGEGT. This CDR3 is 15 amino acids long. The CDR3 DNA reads TGTGCCAGCAGTCGGGGGCAGTATAGCAATCAGCCCCAGCATTTT. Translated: CASSRGQYSNQPQHF.

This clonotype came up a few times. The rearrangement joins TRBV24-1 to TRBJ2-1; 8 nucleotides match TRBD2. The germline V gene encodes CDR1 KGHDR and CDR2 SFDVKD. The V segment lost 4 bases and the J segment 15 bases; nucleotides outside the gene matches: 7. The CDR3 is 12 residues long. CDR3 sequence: CATSDSEREWFF. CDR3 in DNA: TGTGCCACCAGTGACTCCGAGCGGGAGTGGTTCTTC.

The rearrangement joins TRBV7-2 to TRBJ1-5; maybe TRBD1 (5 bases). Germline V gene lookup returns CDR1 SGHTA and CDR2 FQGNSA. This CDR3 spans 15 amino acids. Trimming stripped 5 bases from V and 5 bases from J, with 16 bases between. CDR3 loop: CASSLEVGPYQPQHF. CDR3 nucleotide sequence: TGTGCCAGCAGCCTGGAGGTGGGGCCATATCAGCCCCAGCATTTT. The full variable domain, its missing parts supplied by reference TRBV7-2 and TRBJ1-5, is GAGVSQSPSNKVTEKGKDVELRCDPISGHTALYWYRQSLGQGLEFLIYFQGNSAPDKSGLPSDRFSAERTGGSVSTLTIQRTQQEDSAVYLCASSLEVGPYQPQHFGDGTRLSIL.

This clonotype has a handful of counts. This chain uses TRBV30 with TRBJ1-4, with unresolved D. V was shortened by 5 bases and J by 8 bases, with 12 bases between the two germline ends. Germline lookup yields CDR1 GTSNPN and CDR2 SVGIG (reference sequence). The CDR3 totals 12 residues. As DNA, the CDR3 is TGTGCCTGGCAAGACGGCAGGGAAAAACTGTTTTTT. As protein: CAWQDGREKLFF.

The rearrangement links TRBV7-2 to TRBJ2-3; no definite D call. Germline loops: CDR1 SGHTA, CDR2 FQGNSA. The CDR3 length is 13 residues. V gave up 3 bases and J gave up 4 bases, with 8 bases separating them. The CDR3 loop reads CASSFRASDTQYF. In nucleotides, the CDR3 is TGTGCCAGCAGCTTCCGAGCATCAGATACGCAGTATTTT.

CDR3: CASSFIGHEQYF. The CDR3 nucleotides are TGTGCCAGCAGCTTTATAGGGCACGAGCAGTACTTC. V gene TRBV7-2 combines with J gene TRBJ2-7; D gene unclear. Germline CDR1 reads SGHTA; CDR2 reads FQGNSA. V was cut by 3 bases and J by 5 bases, with 8 bases left in between. This CDR3 is built from 12 residues.

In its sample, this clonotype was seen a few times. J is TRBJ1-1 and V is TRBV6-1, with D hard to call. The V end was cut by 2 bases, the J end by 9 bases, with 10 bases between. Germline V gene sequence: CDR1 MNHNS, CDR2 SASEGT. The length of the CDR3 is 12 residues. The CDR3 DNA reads TGTGCCAGCAGTGAACATATTCCTAAAGCTTTCTTT. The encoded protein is CASSEHIPKAFF.

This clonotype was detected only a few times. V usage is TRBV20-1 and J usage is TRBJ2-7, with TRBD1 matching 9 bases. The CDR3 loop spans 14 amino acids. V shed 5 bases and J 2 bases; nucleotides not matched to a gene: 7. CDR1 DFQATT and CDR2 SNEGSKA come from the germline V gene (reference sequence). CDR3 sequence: CSAPGTGSPYEQYF. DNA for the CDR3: TGCAGTGCTCCCGGGACAGGGTCCCCCTACGAGCAGTACTTC.

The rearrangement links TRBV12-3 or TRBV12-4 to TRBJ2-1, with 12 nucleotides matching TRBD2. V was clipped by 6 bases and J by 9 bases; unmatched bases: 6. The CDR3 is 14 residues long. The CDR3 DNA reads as TGTGCCAGCAGCCGGACTAGCGGGACTAGTGAGCAGTTCTTC. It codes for CASSRTSGTSEQFF.

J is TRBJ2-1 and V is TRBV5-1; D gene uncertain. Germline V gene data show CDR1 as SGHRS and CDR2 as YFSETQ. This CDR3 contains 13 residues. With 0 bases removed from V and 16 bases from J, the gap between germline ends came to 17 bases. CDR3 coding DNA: TGCGCCAGCAGCTTGGCTCACTCCAACCGGGTTTTCTTC. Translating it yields CASSLAHSNRVFF. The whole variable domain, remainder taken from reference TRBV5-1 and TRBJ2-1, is KAGVTQTPRYLIKTRGQQVTLSCSPISGHRSVSWYQQTPGQGLQFLFEYFSETQRNKGNFPGRFSGRQFSNSRSEMNVSTLELGDSALYLCASSLAHSNRVFFGPGTRLTVL.

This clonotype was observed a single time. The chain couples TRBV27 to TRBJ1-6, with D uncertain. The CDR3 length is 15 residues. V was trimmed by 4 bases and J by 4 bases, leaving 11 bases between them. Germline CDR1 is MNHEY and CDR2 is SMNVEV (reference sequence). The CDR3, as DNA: TGTGCCAGCAGTTCCCTACAGTTTTATAATTCACCCCTCCACTTT. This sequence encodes CASSSLQFYNSPLHF.

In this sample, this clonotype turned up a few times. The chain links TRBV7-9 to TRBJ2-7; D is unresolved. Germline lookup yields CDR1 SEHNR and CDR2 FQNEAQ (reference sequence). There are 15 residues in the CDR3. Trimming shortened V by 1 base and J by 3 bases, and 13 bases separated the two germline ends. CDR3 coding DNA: TGTGCCAGCAGCTTAGAGGTCTCGACGAACTACGAGCAGTACTTC. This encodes CASSLEVSTNYEQYF.

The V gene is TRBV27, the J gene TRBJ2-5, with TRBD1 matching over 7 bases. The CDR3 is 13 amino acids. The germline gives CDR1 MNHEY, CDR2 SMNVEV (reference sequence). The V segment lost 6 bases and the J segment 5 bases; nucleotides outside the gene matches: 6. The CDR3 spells CASSGQAWETQYF. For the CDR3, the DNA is TGTGCCAGCAGCGGACAGGCGTGGGAGACCCAGTACTTC.

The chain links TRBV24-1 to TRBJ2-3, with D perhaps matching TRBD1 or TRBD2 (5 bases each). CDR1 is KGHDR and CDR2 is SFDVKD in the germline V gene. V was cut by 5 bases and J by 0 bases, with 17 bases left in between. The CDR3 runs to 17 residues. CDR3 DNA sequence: TGTGCCACCAGTGGAGGGTGGGACCCCGCTAGCACAGATACGCAGTATTTT. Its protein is CATSGGWDPASTDTQYF.

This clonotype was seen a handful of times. The CDR3 here is CASSLAGFGYEQYF. The CDR3 nucleotides are TGTGCCAGTAGTTTGGCAGGCTTTGGCTACGAGCAGTACTTC. The chain combines TRBV19 with TRBJ2-7; the D is unclear. V dropped 5 bases and J dropped 3 bases, with 14 bases sitting between them. CDR1 is LNHDA, CDR2 SQIVND, per germline (reference sequence). This CDR3 spans 14 amino acids.

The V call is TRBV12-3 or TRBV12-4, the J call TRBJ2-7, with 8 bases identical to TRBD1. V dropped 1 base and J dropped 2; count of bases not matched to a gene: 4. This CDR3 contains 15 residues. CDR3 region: CASSLGTGSAYEQYF. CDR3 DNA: TGTGCCAGCAGTTTAGGGACAGGGTCGGCCTACGAGCAGTACTTC.

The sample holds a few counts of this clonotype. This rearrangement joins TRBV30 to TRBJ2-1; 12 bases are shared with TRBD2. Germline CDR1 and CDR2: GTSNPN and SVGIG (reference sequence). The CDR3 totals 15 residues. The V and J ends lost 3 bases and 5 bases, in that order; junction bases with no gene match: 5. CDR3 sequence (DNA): TGTGCCTGGAGGGCCCTAGCGGGAGGGCACAATGAGCAGTTCTTC. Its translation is CAWRALAGGHNEQFF.

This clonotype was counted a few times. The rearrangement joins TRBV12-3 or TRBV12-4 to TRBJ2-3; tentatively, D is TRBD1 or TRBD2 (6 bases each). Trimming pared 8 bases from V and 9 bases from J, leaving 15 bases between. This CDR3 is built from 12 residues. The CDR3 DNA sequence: TGTGCCAGCGCCCCGGGGGCGTGGACGCAGTATTTT. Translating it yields CASAPGAWTQYF.

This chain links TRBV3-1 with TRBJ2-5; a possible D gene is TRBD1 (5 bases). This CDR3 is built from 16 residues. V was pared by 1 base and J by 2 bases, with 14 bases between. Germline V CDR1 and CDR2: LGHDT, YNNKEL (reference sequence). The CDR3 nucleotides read TGTGCCAGCAGCCAAGCACCGGACACCGGTCAAGAGACCCAGTACTTC. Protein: CASSQAPDTGQETQYF.

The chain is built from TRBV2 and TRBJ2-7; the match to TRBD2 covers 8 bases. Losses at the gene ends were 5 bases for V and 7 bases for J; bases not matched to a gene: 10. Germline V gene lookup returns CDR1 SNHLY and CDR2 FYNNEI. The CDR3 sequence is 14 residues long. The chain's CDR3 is CASSLLAGTGEQYF. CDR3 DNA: TGTGCCAGCAGTCTTCTAGCGGGCACGGGAGAGCAGTACTTC.

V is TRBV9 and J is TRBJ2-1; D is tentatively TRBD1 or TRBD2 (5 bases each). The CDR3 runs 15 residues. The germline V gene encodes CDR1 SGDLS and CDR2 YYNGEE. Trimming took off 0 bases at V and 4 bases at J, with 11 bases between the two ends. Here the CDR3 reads CASSVDGTAYNEQFF. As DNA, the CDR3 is TGTGCCAGCAGCGTAGATGGGACCGCTTACAATGAGCAGTTCTTC.

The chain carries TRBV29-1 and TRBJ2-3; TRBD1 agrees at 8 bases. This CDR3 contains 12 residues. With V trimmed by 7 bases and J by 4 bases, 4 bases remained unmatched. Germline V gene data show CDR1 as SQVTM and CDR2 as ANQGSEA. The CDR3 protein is CSARQGSDTQYF. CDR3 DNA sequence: TGCAGCGCTAGACAGGGGTCAGATACGCAGTATTTT.